The 20 T cell receptor beta chains below all came from one sample that was sequenced in a study of regulatory T cells in long-lasting Graves disease. Documented time point: newly diagnosed GD, antithyroid drugs for less than 3 months. PBMCs were the source of the RNA used for TCR sequencing. Arm-PCR of CDR3 regions with iRepertoire HTBI primers generated TCR beta libraries. One entry per CDR3 protein results from TCRdb running MiXCR on the multiplex PCR reads. The table includes about 450,000 distinct CDR3 sequences, 11% to 15% detected once. This same sample was also part of a study on T cells in Graves' hyperthyroidism and ophthalmopathy.

The specimen comprised peripheral blood mononuclear cells (PBMCs), sampled at new diagnosis, from a patient treated with antithyroid drugs. Every receptor here comes from a woman aged 45 to 65 with Graves disease.

V gene TRBV30 combines with J gene TRBJ2-3; TRBD1 might be the D (6 bases). V lost 0 bases and J lost 3, with 13 bases in between. CDR1 GTSNPN and CDR2 SVGIG come from the germline V gene (reference sequence). This CDR3 has 15 residues. Here the CDR3 reads CAWSVGTQGTDTQYF. DNA of the CDR3: TGTGCCTGGAGTGTGGGGACCCAGGGGACAGATACGCAGTATTTT.

This clonotype came up many times. This sequence joins TRBV6-5 and TRBJ1-1; D is possibly TRBD1 (6 bases). This CDR3 spans 16 amino acids. Trimming stripped 2 bases from V and 5 bases from J, with 18 bases between. Germline V gene sequence: CDR1 MNHEY, CDR2 SVGAGI. The DNA for the CDR3 is TGTGCCAGCAGTTACGGGGAAATGGGGGCTTGGACTGAAGCTTTCTTT. This gives the protein CASSYGEMGAWTEAFF.

This clonotype was counted many times. This chain links TRBV19 with TRBJ1-1; D is undetermined. CDR1 and CDR2 (germline): LNHDA, SQIVND (reference sequence). This CDR3 has 13 residues. Between the trimmed V and J ends, which lost 6 bases and 7 bases, there was a span of 15 bases. CDR3 nucleotide sequence: TGTGCCAGTAGGGCGAGACGTTCCCATGAAGCTTTCTTT. The encoded protein is CASRARRSHEAFF.

This clonotype was counted a few times. The chain recombines TRBV7-8 with TRBJ2-7, with 9 bases fitting TRBD1. V trimming: 5 bases; J trimming: 3 bases; junction bases outside the gene matches: 23. Per germline, CDR1 SGHVS and CDR2 FQNEAQ. This CDR3 is 20 amino acids long. CDR3 protein: CASSTPGQGSAASEYYEQYF. The CDR3 nucleotides are TGTGCCAGCAGCACACCGGGACAGGGATCGGCGGCTAGCGAATACTACGAGCAGTACTTC.

This clonotype has more than one count but fewer than ten. This chain links TRBV19 with TRBJ2-1; unclear D gene. The germline V gene encodes CDR1 LNHDA and CDR2 SQIVND (reference sequence). The CDR3 sequence is 18 residues long. Trimming cost V 7 bases and J 0 bases, with 22 bases left between them. In DNA form, the CDR3 reads TGTGCCAGTACCCCCCGGGTCGTAACTCCAATCTCCTACAATGAGCAGTTCTTC. Amino acids: CASTPRVVTPISYNEQFF.

Concerning this clonotype: As the CDR3 is not closed by the conserved phenylalanine or tryptophan, this likely results from a read error. J is TRBJ2-1 and V is TRBV11-2; D ambiguous. CDR1 is SGHAT, CDR2 FQNNGV, per germline. This CDR3 has 13 residues. Deletions cut 5 bases from V and 3 bases from J, with 8 bases between. CDR3 loop: CASSRVLYNEQFS. The CDR3 nucleotides read TGTGCCAGCAGCAGGGTCCTCTACAATGAGCAGTTCTCC.

The chain joins TRBV7-6 to TRBJ2-7; 13 nucleotides match TRBD2. V was pared by 5 bases and J by 3 bases, with 10 bases of the junction left unmatched. Germline V gene data show CDR1 as SGHVS and CDR2 as FNYEAQ. The CDR3 spans 17 residues. The CDR3 bases are TGTGCCAGCAGCACCGGGGGGACTAGCGGGACCTACTACGAGCAGTACTTC. Translated, it gives CASSTGGTSGTYYEQYF.

The sample holds many counts of this clonotype. The J gene is TRBJ1-2, the V gene TRBV10-3, with unresolved D. Germline V gene data show CDR1 as ENHRY and CDR2 as SYGVKD. V lost 6 bases, J lost 0 bases, and 11 bases lay in between. There are 14 residues in the CDR3. The CDR3 loop is CAISGRPPNYGYTF. The CDR3 nucleotides are TGTGCCATCAGCGGACGGCCGCCTAACTATGGCTACACCTTC.

This clonotype was seen once. The chain employs TRBV14 and TRBJ1-1; D possibly corresponds to TRBD1 (5 bases). CDR3 length equals 14 residues. The V gene lost 4 bases and the J gene lost 0 bases, with 9 bases spanning the gap. Per germline, CDR1 SGHDN and CDR2 FVKESK. CDR3 amino acids: CASSRRGLNTEAFF. DNA for the CDR3: TGTGCCAGCAGCCGGCGGGGGTTGAACACTGAAGCTTTCTTT.

This clonotype was recorded at least ten times. The gene calls are TRBV7-8 and TRBJ2-7; 8 nucleotides line up with TRBD2. Germline V gives CDR1 SGHVS, CDR2 FQNEAQ. This CDR3 is built from 16 residues. Losses at the gene ends were 4 bases for V and 4 bases for J; bases not matched to a gene: 12. The DNA of the CDR3 is TGTGCCAGCAGCTCCCCCTTAGCGGGATTGAATTACGAGCAGTACTTC. Its translation: CASSSPLAGLNYEQYF. Full variable domain (outside the CDR3, taken from reference TRBV7-8 and TRBJ2-7): GAGVSQSPRYKVAKRGQDVALRCDPISGHVSLFWYQQALGQGPEFLTYFQNEAQLDKSGLPSDRFFAERPEGSVSTLKIQRTQQEDSAVYLCASSSPLAGLNYEQYFGPGTRLTVT.

The chain is built from TRBV28 and TRBJ1-5; no clear D gene. The CDR3 is 15 residues long. Between the trimmed V and J ends, which lost 2 bases and 2 bases, there was a span of 10 bases. Germline assignment: CDR1 MDHEN and CDR2 SYDVKM. CDR3 bases: TGTGCCAGCAGTTTAGTGGGTATGGGCAATCAGCCCCAGCATTTT. Protein: CASSLVGMGNQPQHF.

The sample holds many counts of this clonotype. The genes are TRBV28 and TRBJ1-1, with D unresolved. CDR3 length: 14 residues. Trimming stripped 3 bases from V and 1 base from J, with 9 bases between. Per the germline V gene, CDR1 is MDHEN and CDR2 is SYDVKM. CDR3 bases: TGTGCCAGCAGTTTTTTGGCGGAGAACACTGAAGCTTTCTTT. Protein sequence: CASSFLAENTEAFF. The full variable domain, rest sourced from reference TRBV28 and TRBJ1-1, is DVKVTQSSRYLVKRTGEKVFLECVQDMDHENMFWYRQDPGLGLRLIYFSYDVKMKEKGDIPEGYSVSREKKERFSLILESASTNQTSMYLCASSFLAENTEAFFGQGTRLTVV.

This clonotype occurred many times. V usage is TRBV12-3 or TRBV12-4 and J usage is TRBJ1-4; TRBD1 aligns across 7 bases. The J segment lost 12 bases and the V segment lost 5 bases, leaving 6 bases of the junction unmatched. The CDR3 is 12 amino acids. CDR3 bases: TGTGCCAGCAGTCCCTACGGACAGGAACTGTTTTTT. This sequence encodes CASSPYGQELFF.

This clonotype was recorded at least ten times. The CDR3 loop is CASSFGENEQFF. DNA for the CDR3: TGTGCCAGCAGTTTCGGGGAAAATGAGCAGTTCTTC. The chain links TRBV12-3 or TRBV12-4 to TRBJ2-1, with D perhaps matching TRBD2 (5 bases). Deletions cut 3 bases from V and 7 bases from J, with 7 bases between. This CDR3 is built from 12 residues.

This clonotype was seen at least ten times. CDR3 residues: CASSLRGLAGVSYNEQFF. In DNA, the CDR3 is TGTGCCAGCAGTTTAAGAGGACTAGCGGGAGTTTCATACAATGAGCAGTTCTTC. The chain is built from TRBV27 and TRBJ2-1; 13 bases agree with TRBD2. The CDR3 is 18 amino acids. Germline CDR1 MNHEY, CDR2 SMNVEV (reference sequence). Unmatched junction bases numbered 8, after V lost 2 bases and J lost 4 bases.

This clonotype has ten or more counts. The chain is built from TRBV28 and TRBJ1-2, with 11 bases fitting TRBD1. CDR3 length: 16 amino acids. The J segment lost 7 bases and the V segment lost 4 bases, leaving 11 bases of the junction unmatched. Germline lookup yields CDR1 MDHEN and CDR2 SYDVKM. CDR3 region: CASSSYRTGGRGGYTF. As DNA, the CDR3 is TGTGCCAGCAGTTCCTATCGGACAGGGGGCAGGGGTGGCTACACCTTC.

As concerns this clonotype: This CDR3 is missing its conserved last phenylalanine or tryptophan, likely due to a read error. The chain couples TRBV27 to TRBJ1-6, with 7 bases lining up with TRBD1. This CDR3 has 13 residues. J was trimmed by 8 bases and V by 5 bases; bases with no gene match: 3. From germline, CDR1 is MNHEY and CDR2 SMNVEV (reference sequence). CDR3 loop: CASSGQVDSPLHL. The CDR3 DNA follows: TGTGCCAGCAGTGGACAGGTTGATTCACCCCTCCACCTT.

V and J are TRBV10-1 and TRBJ2-2, with D possibly being TRBD1 or TRBD2 (5 bases each). V lost 8 bases and J lost 4, with 11 bases in between. Germline-derived CDR1 and CDR2 are WNHNN and SYGVQD (reference sequence). The CDR3 spans 13 residues. This CDR3 reads CASQKRGTGELFF. CDR3 nucleotide sequence: TGCGCCAGCCAAAAGAGGGGCACCGGGGAGCTGTTTTTT.

This rearrangement joins TRBV25-1 to TRBJ1-1; no firm D call. The CDR3 is made up of 14 amino acids. Germline CDR1 and CDR2: MGHDK and SYGVNS. Trimming removed 4 bases from V and 4 bases from J, with 13 bases in between. CDR3 DNA sequence: TGTGCCAGCAGTGCCCTCGAGGGAGCCACTGAAGCTTTCTTT. Amino acid sequence: CASSALEGATEAFF.

The chain uses TRBV5-1 and TRBJ2-3; D gene uncertain. This CDR3 region has 16 residues. V was shortened by 0 bases and J by 3 bases, with 14 bases between the two germline ends. Germline V gene sequence: CDR1 SGHRS, CDR2 YFSETQ. The CDR3 DNA reads as TGCGCCAGCAGCTTGGCCCTACAGCGCCGGACAGATACGCAGTATTTT. Encoded protein: CASSLALQRRTDTQYF.